The clone carrying this T cell receptor (beta chain) was counted ten times or more. Its antigen is as yet unknown. TCR beta CDR3 regions were amplified from RNA transcripts. The primer set for the first-round RT-PCR of the TCR CDR3 was HTBI. TCRdb redid the calling of the multiplex PCR reads with MiXCR, one entry per CDR3 protein. The table has 250,000 or so distinct CDR3 sequences, about 15% seen once. These data originate in a study of T cells in Graves' hyperthyroidism and ophthalmopathy. Whole-study findings and limits: Patients with ophthalmopathy were separated from those with stable hyperthyroidism by a 13 V-J model.

Uncontrolled infection, other autoimmune disease, pregnancy or lactation led to exclusion. CDR3 size: 16 residues. V was shortened by 0 bases and J by 2 bases, with 14 bases between the two germline ends. CDR1 and CDR2 from the germline V gene are SGHDT and YYEEEE. The chain carries TRBV5-6 and TRBJ2-5; D possibly corresponds to TRBD2 (6 bases). The receptor's source is a woman aged 18-29 years with Graves' ophthalmopathy. The sequencing input was blood. The chain's CDR3 is CASSLAREVDQETQYF. Written as DNA, the CDR3 is TGTGCCAGCAGCTTGGCCAGGGAGGTGGATCAAGAGACCCAGTACTTC.